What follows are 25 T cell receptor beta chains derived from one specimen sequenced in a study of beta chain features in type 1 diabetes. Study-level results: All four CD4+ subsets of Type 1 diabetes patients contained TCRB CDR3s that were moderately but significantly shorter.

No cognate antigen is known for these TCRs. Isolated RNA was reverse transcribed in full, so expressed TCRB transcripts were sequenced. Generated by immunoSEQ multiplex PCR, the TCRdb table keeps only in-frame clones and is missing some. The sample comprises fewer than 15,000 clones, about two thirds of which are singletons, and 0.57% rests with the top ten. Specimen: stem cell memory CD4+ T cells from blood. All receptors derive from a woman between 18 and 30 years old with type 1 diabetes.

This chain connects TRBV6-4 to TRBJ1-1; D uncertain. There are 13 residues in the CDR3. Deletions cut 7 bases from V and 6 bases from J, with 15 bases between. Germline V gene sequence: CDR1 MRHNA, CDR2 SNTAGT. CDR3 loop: CASKADTLAEAFF. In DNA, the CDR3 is TGTGCCAGCAAGGCAGACACACTCGCTGAAGCTTTCTTT.

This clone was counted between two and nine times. The CDR3 nucleotides read TGTGCCAGTAGTCTCCGGACTAGCGGGCCCGCCTACGAGCAGTACTTC. As protein: CASSLRTSGPAYEQYF. V and J are TRBV19 and TRBJ2-7, with 11 bases matching TRBD2. Per the germline V gene, CDR1 is LNHDA and CDR2 is SQIVND (reference sequence). V gave up 5 bases and J gave up 2 bases; unmatched junction bases: 8. The CDR3 has 16 amino acids.

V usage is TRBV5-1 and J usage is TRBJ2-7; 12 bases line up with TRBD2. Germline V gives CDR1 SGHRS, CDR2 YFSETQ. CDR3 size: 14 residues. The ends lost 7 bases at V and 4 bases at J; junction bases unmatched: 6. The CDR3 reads CASLKTSGSYEQYF. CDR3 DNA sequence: TGCGCCAGCCTCAAGACTAGCGGGAGTTACGAGCAGTACTTC. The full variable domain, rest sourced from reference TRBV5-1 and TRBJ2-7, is KAGVTQTPRYLIKTRGQQVTLSCSPISGHRSVSWYQQTPGQGLQFLFEYFSETQRNKGNFPGRFSGRQFSNSRSEMNVSTLELGDSALYLCASLKTSGSYEQYFGPGTRLTVT.

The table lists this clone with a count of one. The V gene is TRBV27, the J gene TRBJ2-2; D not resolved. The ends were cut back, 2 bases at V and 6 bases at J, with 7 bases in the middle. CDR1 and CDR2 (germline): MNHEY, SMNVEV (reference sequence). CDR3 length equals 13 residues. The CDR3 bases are TGTGCCAGCAGTTTAAGCGTCTCCGGGGAGCTGTTTTTT. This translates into CASSLSVSGELFF.

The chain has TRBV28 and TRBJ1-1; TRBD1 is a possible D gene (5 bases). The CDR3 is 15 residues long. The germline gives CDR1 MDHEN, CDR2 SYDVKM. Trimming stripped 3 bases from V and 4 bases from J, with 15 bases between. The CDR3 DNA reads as TGTGCCAGCAGTTTGTGGGCAGGGTCGGGCACTGAAGCTTTCTTT. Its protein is CASSLWAGSGTEAFF.

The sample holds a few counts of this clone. This CDR3 is CASSDARLADEFF. CDR3 DNA: TGTGCCAGCAGTGATGCCCGGCTAGCGGACGAGTTCTTC. This rearrangement joins TRBV6-4 to TRBJ2-1; 7 bases map to TRBD2. The CDR3 consists of 13 residues. V lost 3 bases, J lost 14 bases, and 10 bases stayed unmatched. Per the germline V gene, CDR1 is MRHNA and CDR2 is SNTAGT.

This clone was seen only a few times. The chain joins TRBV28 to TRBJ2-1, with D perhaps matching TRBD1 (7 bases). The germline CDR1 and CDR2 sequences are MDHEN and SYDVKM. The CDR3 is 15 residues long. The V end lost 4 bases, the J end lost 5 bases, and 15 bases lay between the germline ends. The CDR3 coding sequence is TGTGCCAGCAGTTCCTCAGGGGGAGGAAACAATGAGCAGTTCTTC. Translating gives CASSSSGGGNNEQFF.

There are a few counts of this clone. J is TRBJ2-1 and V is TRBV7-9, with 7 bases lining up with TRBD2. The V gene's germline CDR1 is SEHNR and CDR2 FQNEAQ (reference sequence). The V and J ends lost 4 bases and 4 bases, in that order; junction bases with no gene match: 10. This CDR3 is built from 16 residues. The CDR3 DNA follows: TGTGCCAGCAGCTCGAGTCGGTCTAGCGGTTACAATGAGCAGTTCTTC. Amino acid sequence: CASSSSRSSGYNEQFF.

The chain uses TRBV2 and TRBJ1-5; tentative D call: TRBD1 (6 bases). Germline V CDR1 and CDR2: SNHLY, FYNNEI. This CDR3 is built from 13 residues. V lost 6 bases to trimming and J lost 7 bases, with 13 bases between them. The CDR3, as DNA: TGTGCCAGCAGACTGAGGGGGTACCAGCCCCAGCATTTT. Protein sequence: CASRLRGYQPQHF.

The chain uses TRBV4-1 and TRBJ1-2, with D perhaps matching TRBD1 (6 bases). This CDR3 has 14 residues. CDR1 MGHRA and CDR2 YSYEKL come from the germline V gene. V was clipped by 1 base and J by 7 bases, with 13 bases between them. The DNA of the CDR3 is TGCGCCAGCAGCCAAGGACACTCGACAGGTGGCTACACCTTC. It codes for CASSQGHSTGGYTF.

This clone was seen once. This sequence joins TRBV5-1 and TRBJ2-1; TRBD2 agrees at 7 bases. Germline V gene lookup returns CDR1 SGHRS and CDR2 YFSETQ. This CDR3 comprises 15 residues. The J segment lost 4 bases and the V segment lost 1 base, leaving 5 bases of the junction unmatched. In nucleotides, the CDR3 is TGCGCCAGCAGCTTGACGGCTAGCGGATACAATGAGCAGTTCTTC. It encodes CASSLTASGYNEQFF.

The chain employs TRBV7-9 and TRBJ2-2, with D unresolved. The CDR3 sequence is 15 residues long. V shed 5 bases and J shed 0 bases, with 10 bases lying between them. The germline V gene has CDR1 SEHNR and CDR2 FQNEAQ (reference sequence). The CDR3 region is CASSPTSTNTGELFF. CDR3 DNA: TGTGCCAGCAGCCCGACAAGCACGAACACCGGGGAGCTGTTTTTT.

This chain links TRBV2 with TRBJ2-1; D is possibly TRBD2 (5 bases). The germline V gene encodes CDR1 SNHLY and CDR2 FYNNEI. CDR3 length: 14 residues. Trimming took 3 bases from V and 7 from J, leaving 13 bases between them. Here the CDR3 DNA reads TGTGCCAGCAGTGACATGCAAAGAGGGAATGAGCAGTTCTTC. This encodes CASSDMQRGNEQFF.

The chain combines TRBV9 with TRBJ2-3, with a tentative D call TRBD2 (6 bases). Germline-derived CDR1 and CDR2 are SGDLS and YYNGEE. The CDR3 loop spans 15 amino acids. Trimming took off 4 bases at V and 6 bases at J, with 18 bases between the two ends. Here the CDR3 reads CASSPDSRGWDTQYF. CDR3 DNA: TGTGCCAGCAGCCCTGATTCGCGGGGCTGGGATACGCAGTATTTT.

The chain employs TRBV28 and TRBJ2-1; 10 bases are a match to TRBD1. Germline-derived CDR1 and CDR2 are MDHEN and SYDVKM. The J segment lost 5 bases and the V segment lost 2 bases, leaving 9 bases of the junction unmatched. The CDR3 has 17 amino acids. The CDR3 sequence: CASSLVVGDRGNNEQFF. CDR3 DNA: TGTGCCAGCAGTTTAGTAGTGGGGGACAGGGGCAACAATGAGCAGTTCTTC.

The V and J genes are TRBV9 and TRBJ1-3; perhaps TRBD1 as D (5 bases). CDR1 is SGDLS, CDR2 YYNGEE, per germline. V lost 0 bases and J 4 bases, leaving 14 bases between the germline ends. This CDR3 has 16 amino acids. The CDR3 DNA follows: TGTGCCAGCAGCGTAGGCGTCAGGGAGGCCGGAAACACCATATATTTT. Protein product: CASSVGVREAGNTIYF.

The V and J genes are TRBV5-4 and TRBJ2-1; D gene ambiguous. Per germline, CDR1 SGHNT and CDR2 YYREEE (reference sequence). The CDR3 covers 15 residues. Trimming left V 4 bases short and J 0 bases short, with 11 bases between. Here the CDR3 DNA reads TGTGCCAGCAGCGTGGACGTCGGCTCCTACAATGAGCAGTTCTTC. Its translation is CASSVDVGSYNEQFF.

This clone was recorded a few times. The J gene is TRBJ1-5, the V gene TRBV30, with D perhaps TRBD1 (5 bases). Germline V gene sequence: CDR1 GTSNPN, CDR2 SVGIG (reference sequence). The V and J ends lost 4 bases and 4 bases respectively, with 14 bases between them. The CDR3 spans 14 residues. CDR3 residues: CAWNQGTSNQPQHF. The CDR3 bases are TGTGCCTGGAACCAGGGTACGAGTAATCAGCCCCAGCATTTT.

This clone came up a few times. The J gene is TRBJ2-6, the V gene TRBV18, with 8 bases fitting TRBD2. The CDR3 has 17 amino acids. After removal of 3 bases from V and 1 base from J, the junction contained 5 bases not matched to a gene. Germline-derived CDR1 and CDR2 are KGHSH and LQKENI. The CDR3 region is CASSPAASGSGANVLTF. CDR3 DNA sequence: TGTGCCAGCTCACCGGCCGCTAGCGGGTCTGGGGCCAACGTCCTGACTTTC.

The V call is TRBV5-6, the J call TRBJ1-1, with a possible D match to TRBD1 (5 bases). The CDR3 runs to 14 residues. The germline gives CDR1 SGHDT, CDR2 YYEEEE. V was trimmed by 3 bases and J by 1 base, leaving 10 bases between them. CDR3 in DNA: TGTGCCAGCAGCTCCCTCGACAGGAACACTGAAGCTTTCTTT. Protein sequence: CASSSLDRNTEAFF.

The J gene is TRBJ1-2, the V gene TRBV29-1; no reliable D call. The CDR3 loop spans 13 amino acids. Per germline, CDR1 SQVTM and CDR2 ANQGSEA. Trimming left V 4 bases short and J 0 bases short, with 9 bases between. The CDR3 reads CSVVRGSNYGYTF. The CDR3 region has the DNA TGCAGCGTTGTGAGAGGGTCTAACTATGGCTACACCTTC.

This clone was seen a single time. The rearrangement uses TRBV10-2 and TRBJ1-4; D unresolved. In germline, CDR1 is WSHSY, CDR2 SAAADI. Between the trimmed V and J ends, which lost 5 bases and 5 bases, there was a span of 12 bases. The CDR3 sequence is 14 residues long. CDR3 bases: TGCGCCAGCAGTTATGGGCAAGTCAATGAAAAACTGTTTTTT. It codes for CASSYGQVNEKLFF.

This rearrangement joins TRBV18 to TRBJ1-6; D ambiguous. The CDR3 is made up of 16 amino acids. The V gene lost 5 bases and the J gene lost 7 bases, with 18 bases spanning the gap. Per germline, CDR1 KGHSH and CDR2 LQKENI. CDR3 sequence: CASSNMQYGENSPLHF. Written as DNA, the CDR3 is TGTGCCAGCTCAAATATGCAGTACGGAGAGAATTCACCCCTCCACTTT.

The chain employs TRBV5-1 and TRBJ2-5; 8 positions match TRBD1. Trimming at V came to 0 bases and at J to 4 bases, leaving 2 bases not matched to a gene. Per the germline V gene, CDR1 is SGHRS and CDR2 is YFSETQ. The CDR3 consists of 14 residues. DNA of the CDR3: TGCGCCAGCAGCTTGGCCGGACAGGGAGAGACCCAGTACTTC. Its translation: CASSLAGQGETQYF.

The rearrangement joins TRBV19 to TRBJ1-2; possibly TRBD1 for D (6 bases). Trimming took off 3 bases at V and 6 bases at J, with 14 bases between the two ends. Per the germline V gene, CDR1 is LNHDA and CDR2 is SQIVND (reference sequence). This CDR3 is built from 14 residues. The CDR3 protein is CASSIRGGLDGYTF. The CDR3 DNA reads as TGTGCCAGTAGTATCCGAGGGGGTCTGGATGGCTACACCTTC.